This entry lists 2 T cell receptor beta chains sequenced from one sample in a study of CD4 T cells in relation to SARS-CoV-2 and coronaviruses (dated by TCRdb to about 2021). CD4+ T cells from unexposed donors were collected before the COVID-19 pandemic (2011-2018). Library preparation employed the immunoSEQ multiplex PCR assay. Here the immuneACCESS table is served through TCRdb, limited to in-frame sequences with V and J called. Missing clones are a known gap in these copies; in checked studies unresolved V genes cover under half, and the rest lacks a known reason. Present in this sample are some 68,000 clones, 85% to 95% of which were seen just once. The ten biggest clones cover under 0.25% of the sample. Input material: naive CD4+ T cells from PBMCs. The intended sense of this specimen's cell subset or site label: naive CD4+ T cells isolated by negative enrichment. These receptor sequences come from a human donor in good health.

The chain couples TRBV5-6 to TRBJ1-3; D gene ambiguous. V lost 2 bases and J lost 1, with 16 bases in between. The CDR3 is 17 amino acids. The V gene's germline CDR1 is SGHDT and CDR2 YYEEEE. Here the CDR3 reads CASSFDLGRASGNTIYF. The DNA of the CDR3 is TGTGCCAGCAGCTTCGATCTCGGAAGGGCTTCTGGAAACACCATATATTTT.

The chain recombines TRBV28 with TRBJ1-2, with D possibly TRBD1 on 5 matching bases. The CDR3 is made up of 17 amino acids. Germline V CDR1 and CDR2: MDHEN, SYDVKM. The V gene lost 6 bases and the J gene lost 7 bases, with 27 bases spanning the gap. CDR3 sequence: CASSTPLGTELGRGYTF. Here the CDR3 DNA reads TGTGCCAGCAGCACACCCCTCGGGACCGAGCTGGGGCGTGGCTACACCTTC.